The present TCR beta chain was sequenced within a study of regulatory T cells in long-lasting Graves disease. The germline gives CDR1 SGDLS, CDR2 YYNGEE. The CDR3 runs to 15 residues. Trimming removed 0 bases at V and 2 bases at J, with 11 bases between. Time point described: newly diagnosed GD, antithyroid drugs for less than 3 months. The authors made the TCR library using RNA they extracted from PBMCs. Relying on iRepertoire HTBI primers and Arm-PCR of CDR3 regions, the team built TCR beta libraries. TCRdb recomputed calls from the multiplex PCR reads with MiXCR, one row per CDR3 protein. This sample carries approximately 230,000 distinct CDR3 sequences, about a sixth of them seen once, and the ten largest clones take approximately 20%. Ten or more counts support this clonotype.

The sequence was obtained from a female donor with Graves disease. The sequencing used peripheral blood mononuclear cells (PBMCs), collected at new diagnosis, from a patient treated with antithyroid drugs. The chain employs TRBV9 and TRBJ1-2; D is uncertain. The CDR3 here is CASSVGALSNYGYTF. CDR3 DNA sequence: TGTGCCAGCAGCGTAGGTGCGTTGTCAAACTATGGCTACACCTTC.